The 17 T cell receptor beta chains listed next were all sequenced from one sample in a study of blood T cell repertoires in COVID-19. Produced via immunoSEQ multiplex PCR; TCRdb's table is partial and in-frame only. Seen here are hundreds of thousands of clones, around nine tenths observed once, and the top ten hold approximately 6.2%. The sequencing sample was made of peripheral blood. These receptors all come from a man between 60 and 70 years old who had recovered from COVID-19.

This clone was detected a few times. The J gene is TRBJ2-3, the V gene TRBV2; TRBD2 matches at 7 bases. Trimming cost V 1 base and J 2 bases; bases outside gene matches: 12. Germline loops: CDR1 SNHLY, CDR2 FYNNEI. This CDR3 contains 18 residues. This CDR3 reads CASSEVGLPLLLTDTQYF. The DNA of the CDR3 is TGTGCCAGCAGTGAAGTGGGACTACCCCTCTTACTCACAGATACGCAGTATTTT. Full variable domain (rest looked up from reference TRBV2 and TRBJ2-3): EPEVTQTPSHQVTQMGQEVILRCVPISNHLYFYWYRQILGQKVEFLVSFYNNEISEKSEIFDDQFSVERPDGSNFTLKIRSTKLEDSAMYFCASSEVGLPLLLTDTQYFGPGTRLTVL.

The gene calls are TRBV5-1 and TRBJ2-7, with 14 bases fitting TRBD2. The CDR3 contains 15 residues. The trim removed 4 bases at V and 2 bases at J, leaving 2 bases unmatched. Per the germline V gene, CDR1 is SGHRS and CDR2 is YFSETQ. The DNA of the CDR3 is TGCGCCAGCAGCGGGACTAGCGGGAGTCCCTACGAGCAGTACTTC. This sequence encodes CASSGTSGSPYEQYF.

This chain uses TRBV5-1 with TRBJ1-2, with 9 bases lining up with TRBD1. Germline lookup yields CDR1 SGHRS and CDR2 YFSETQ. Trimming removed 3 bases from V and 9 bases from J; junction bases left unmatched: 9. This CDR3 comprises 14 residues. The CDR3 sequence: CASSSTQGAERYTF. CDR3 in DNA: TGCGCCAGCAGCTCTACACAGGGGGCTGAGCGCTACACCTTC.

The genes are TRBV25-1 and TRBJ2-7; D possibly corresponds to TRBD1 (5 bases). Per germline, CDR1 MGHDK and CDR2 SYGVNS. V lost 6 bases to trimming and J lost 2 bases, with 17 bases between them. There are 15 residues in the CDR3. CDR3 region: CASSDGPPGTYEQYF. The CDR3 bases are TGTGCCAGCAGCGACGGGCCCCCAGGGACCTACGAGCAGTACTTC.

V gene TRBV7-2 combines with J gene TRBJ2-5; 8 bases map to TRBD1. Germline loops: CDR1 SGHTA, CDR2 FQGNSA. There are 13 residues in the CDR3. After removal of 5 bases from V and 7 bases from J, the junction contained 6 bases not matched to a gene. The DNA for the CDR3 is TGTGCCAGCAGCCCCCAGGACAGGGCGACCCAGTACTTC. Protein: CASSPQDRATQYF.

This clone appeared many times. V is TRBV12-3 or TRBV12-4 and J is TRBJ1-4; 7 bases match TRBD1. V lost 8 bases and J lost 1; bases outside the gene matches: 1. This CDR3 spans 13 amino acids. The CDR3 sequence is CASRQGTNEKLFF. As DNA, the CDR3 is TGTGCCAGCCGACAGGGAACTAATGAAAAACTGTTTTTT.

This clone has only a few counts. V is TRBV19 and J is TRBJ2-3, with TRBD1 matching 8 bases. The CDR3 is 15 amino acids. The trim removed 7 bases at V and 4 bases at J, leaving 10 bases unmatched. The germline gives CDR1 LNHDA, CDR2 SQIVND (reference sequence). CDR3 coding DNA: TGTGCCAGTACCACGCCCGGCAGGGGGCCAGATACGCAGTATTTT. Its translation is CASTTPGRGPDTQYF.

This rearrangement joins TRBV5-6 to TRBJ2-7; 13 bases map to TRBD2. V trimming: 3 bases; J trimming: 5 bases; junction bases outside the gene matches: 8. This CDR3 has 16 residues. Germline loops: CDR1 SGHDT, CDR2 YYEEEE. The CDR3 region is CASSSLGTSGIHEQYF. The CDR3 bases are TGTGCCAGCAGCTCCTTGGGGACTAGCGGGATCCACGAGCAGTACTTC.

CDR3: CASWGAGAFGEKLFF. As DNA, the CDR3 is TGTGCCAGCTGGGGAGCGGGGGCTTTTGGTGAAAAACTGTTTTTT. The chain couples TRBV28 to TRBJ1-4; a weak D match, TRBD1 (6 bases). This CDR3 has 15 amino acids. Germline V gene data show CDR1 as MDHEN and CDR2 as SYDVKM. The V end lost 8 bases, the J end lost 7 bases, and 20 bases lay between the germline ends. The full variable domain, its missing parts supplied by reference TRBV28 and TRBJ1-4, is DVKVTQSSRYLVKRTGEKVFLECVQDMDHENMFWYRQDPGLGLRLIYFSYDVKMKEKGDIPEGYSVSREKKERFSLILESASTNQTSMYLCASWGAGAFGEKLFFGSGTQLSVL.

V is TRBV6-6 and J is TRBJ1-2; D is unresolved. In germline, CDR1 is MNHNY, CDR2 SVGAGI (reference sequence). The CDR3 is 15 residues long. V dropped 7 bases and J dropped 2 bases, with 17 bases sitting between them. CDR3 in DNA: TGTGCCAGCACCAAAAGGAGTAGTGGGAACTATGGCTACACCTTC. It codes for CASTKRSSGNYGYTF.

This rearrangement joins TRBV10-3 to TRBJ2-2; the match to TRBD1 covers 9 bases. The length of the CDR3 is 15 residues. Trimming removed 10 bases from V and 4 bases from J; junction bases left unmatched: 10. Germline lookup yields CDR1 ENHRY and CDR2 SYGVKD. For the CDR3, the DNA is TGTGCCACGCTCACAGGGGGCCTAGTCACCGGGGAGCTGTTTTTT. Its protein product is CATLTGGLVTGELFF.

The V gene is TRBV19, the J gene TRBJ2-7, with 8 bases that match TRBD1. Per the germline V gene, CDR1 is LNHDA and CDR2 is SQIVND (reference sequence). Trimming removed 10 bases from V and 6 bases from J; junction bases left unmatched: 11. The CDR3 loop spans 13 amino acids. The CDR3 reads CATRETGVFEQYF. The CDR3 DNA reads TGTGCCACTAGGGAGACAGGGGTTTTCGAGCAGTACTTC. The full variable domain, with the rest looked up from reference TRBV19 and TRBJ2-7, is DGGITQSPKYLFRKEGQNVTLSCEQNLNHDAMYWYRQDPGQGLRLIYYSQIVNDFQKGDIAEGYSVSREKKESFPLTVTSAQKNPTAFYLCATRETGVFEQYFGPGTRLTVT.

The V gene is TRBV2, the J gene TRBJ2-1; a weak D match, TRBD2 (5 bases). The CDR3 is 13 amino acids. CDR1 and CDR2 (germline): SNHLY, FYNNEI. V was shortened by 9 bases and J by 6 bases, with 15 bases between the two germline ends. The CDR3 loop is CASGRNLFNEQFF. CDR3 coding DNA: TGTGCCAGTGGGAGAAATCTGTTCAATGAGCAGTTCTTC.

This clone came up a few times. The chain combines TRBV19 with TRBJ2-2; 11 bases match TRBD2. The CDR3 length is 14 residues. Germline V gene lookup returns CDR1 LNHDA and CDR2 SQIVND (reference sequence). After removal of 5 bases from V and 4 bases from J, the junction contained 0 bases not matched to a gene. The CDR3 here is CASSGLAGTGELFF. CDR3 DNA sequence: TGTGCCAGTAGTGGACTAGCGGGCACCGGGGAGCTGTTTTTT.

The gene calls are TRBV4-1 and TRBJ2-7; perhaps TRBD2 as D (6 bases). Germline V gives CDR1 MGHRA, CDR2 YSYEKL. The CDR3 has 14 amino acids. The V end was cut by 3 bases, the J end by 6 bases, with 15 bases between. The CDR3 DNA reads TGCGCCAGCAGCCAGGGTCGGGACTGGGGCGAGCAGTACTTC. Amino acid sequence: CASSQGRDWGEQYF.

CDR3 sequence reads: CASSSSGTGIDTQYF. CDR3 sequence (DNA): TGTGCCAGCAGCTCCTCCGGGACAGGGATAGATACGCAGTATTTT. The chain employs TRBV3-1 (or the pseudogene TRBV3-2) and TRBJ2-3; TRBD1 matches at 9 bases. The germline CDR1 and CDR2 sequences are LGHDT and YNNKEL (reference sequence). V shed 5 bases, J shed 5 bases, and the junction held 8 bases outside the gene matches. This CDR3 is built from 15 residues.

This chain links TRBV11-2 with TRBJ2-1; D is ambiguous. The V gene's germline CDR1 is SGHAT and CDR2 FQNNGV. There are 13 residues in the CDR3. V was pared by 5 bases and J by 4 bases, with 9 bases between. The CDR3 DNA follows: TGTGCCAGCAGCCCTACCCTTTACAATGAGCAGTTCTTC. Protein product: CASSPTLYNEQFF. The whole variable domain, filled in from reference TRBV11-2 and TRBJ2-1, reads EAGVAQSPRYKIIEKRQSVAFWCNPISGHATLYWYQQILGQGPKLLIQFQNNGVVDDSQLPKDRFSAERLKGVDSTLKIQPAKLEDSAVYLCASSPTLYNEQFFGPGTRLTVL.